This T cell receptor (beta chain) was recorded in a study of blood T cells in healthy people across ages. Findings and caveats of the study: Diversity was higher, and naive CD4+ cells more numerous, in long-lived donors than in aged donors. The study regarded diversity estimates from one million T cells as underestimates.

V lost 6 bases and J lost 2, with 13 bases in between. CDR1 is MNHEY and CDR2 is SVGEGT in the germline V gene. The CDR3 extends over 14 amino acids. Then a second PCR, running roughly 7 to 11 cycles, was carried out with a sample-barcoded 5' primer and a J-beta primer mix. TCRdb processed the 5' RACE reads anew with MiXCR; each CDR3 protein has one entry. The sample lists about 690,000 distinct CDR3 sequences, 40% to 45% occurring once. As concerns this clonotype: Its specificity is not known.

The receptor's source is a man at least 80 years old in good health. V usage is TRBV6-2 or TRBV6-3 and J usage is TRBJ1-2; D unresolved. The sequencing sample was made of blood. The CDR3 sequence: CASSSDIGNYGYTF. As DNA, the CDR3 is TGTGCCAGCAGCTCTGACATTGGGAACTATGGCTACACCTTC.